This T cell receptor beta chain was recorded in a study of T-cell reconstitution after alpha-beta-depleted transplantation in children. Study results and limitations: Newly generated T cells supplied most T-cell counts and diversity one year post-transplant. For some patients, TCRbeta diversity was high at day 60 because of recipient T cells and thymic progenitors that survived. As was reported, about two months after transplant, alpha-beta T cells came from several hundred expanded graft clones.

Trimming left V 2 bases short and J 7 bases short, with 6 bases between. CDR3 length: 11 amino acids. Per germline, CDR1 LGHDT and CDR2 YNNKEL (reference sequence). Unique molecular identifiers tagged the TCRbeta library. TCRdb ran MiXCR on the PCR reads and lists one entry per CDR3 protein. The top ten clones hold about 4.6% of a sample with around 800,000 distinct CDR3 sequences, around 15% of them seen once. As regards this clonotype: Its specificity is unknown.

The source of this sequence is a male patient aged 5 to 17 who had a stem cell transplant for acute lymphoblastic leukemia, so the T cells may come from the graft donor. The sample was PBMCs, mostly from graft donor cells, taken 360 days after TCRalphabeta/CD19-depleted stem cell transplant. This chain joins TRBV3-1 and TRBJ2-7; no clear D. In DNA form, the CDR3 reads TGTGCCAGCAGCCAATCTTGGGAGCAGTACTTC. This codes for CASSQSWEQYF.